This T cell receptor beta chain was retrieved from a study of cytomegalovirus exposure and HLA in healthy donors (dated by TCRdb to the late 2010s). Regarding the complete study: An earlier analysis of approximately 640 of the donors reported 250 to 350 Gb of sequence data and roughly 100 million unique TCR beta sequences from 190 million or so T cells. An earlier analysis of around 580 of the donors used high-throughput TCR beta sequencing to judge whether each TCR beta V gene segment behaved as functional or pseudogenic. A handful of DR-DQ haplotypes were handled as single units for association and clustering because linkage in the cohort was strong. The aim of the study was to test whether cataloging public T cell receptors could identify signatures of past pathogen exposure. Genome-wide SNP genotypes for about three fifths of the 666 donors were used in a later genetic analysis, which treated that subset as a discovery cohort. The study used immunosequencing to profile the T cell repertoires of 666 subjects and linked those repertoires to cytomegalovirus serostatus. The number of donors typed differed by locus, with 629-630 for A, B, C, DRB1 and DQB1, approximately 500 for DQA1, under 610 for DPA1, and approximately 470 for DPB1. In the later analysis, no new phenotypic data were used to find candidate immune exposures; instead, reliance was placed on TCR beta sequences and their occurrence across donors. Every repertoire in the discovery cohort had been generated on one and the same sequencing platform. Among approximately 370 genotyped donors of the cohort, an average of roughly 230,000 unique TCR beta nucleotide sequences was sequenced per donor, of which about 18% were non-productive. Among the roughly 430 genotyped donors, more than 70% belonged to the genetic ancestry cluster associated with self-reported Caucasian donors. An early release covering 500 to 750 HLA-typed donors comprised about 290 gigabases of sequencing data and roughly 85 million unique TCR sequences. Donor age, sex, ethnicity and CMV serostatus were collected together with the repertoire data. Besides the first cohort of around 700 subjects, a separate validation cohort made up of 120 different subjects was used. High-throughput TCR immunosequencing, statistical association of individual TCRs with disease status, and machine learning were combined to predict cytomegalovirus infection status. HLA typing included class I and class II loci at four-digit resolution. In a later analysis, previously published TCR beta repertoires from several hundred donors were re-analyzed and high-resolution HLA genotyping was added so that TCR occurrence patterns could be studied. Study-level results and caveats: A further reported finding was that TCR beta sequences accurately predicted the HLA-A and HLA-B alleles for most subjects in the first cohort. In vitro tests confirmed that a few of the cytomegalovirus-associated TCR beta chains recognize cytomegalovirus antigens. In a later analysis, TCR association rates were found to vary across HLA loci, with the most associated TCRs seen for DRB1 alleles and the fewest for HLA-C alleles. The earlier analysis of approximately 590 of the donors excluded approximately 17 rarely observed V segments, including chromosome 9 orphons, because counts were too low. Cytomegalovirus status was reported to be diagnosed by the classifier with high specificity and sensitivity in both the original and validation cohorts. A later genetic analysis reported fewer N-insertions in productive TCRs among donors in an Asian-associated ancestry cluster than the roughly 700-donor mean. According to the authors, the approach could potentially be generalized to other disease states and immunological phenotypes. Because HLA typing was missing for some donors at each locus, association tests included only the typed subset. A later analysis found that HLA-associated TCR beta chains were more clonally expanded and had lower generation probabilities than equally common non-associated chains. In a later analysis, about 16,000 TCR beta sequences were associated with specific HLA alleles at a false discovery rate of 0.05. Linkage disequilibrium might explain the correlated functional status among segregating V segments, but an unknown experimental factor could not be excluded. A later analysis found that most CMV-associated TCR beta chains appeared HLA-restricted, with HLA associations seemingly driven largely by CMV exposure. The presence/absence analyses assumed that sequencing depth was roughly uniform across donors, and that assumption may not be true. According to a later analysis, parvovirus B19, influenza, CMV and Epstein-Barr virus appeared linked to several top co-occurrence clusters. For the cohort, immune exposure information was limited to CMV serostatus. In an earlier analysis of around 600 of the donors, most TCR beta V segments were observed in productive rearrangements about 87% or about 30% of the time, broadly matching IMGT annotations. Only TCR beta chains were sequenced in this cohort, and the absence of alpha or paired-chain data limited detectable features. Some IMGT-functional V segments, including TRBV6-2 and TRBV6-3, could not be distinguished by the 87-base-pair reads and were therefore excluded. V-gene and J-gene trimming of TCR beta chains was associated with a missense DCLRE1C variant in a later genetic analysis, and the association was replicated in an independent cohort. A total of 150 to 200 TCR beta chains were listed by the study as associated with cytomegalovirus. When HLA alleles, especially DR and DQ, strongly co-occurred, TCR associations were difficult to assign to individual alleles. Across donors, most TCR sequences were observed very rarely, whereas some public TCRs were present in many individuals. A cluster of highly shared sequence variants was judged likely to represent a technical artifact of the sequencing pipeline.

Compared with germline, V lacks 5 bases and J lacks 7 bases; bases without a gene match: 7. Its CDR3 holds 13 amino acids, cysteine through phenylalanine. Left in the record is the CDR3 DNA by itself, 39 bases read in frame from the first base. For CDR1 and CDR2, the germline V gene (reference sequence) lists LNHDA and SQIVND. A remark on this clone: What antigen it recognizes has not been identified. It has no much larger one-base neighbor in the sample; base qualities were not kept.

The cohort was made up of approximately 670 healthy bone marrow donors. Cohort members were all nominally healthy when sampled, although unrecorded immune exposures were likely present. The donor was CMV seronegative and was included in the group of around 320 seronegative cohort members. Every donor gave a peripheral blood sample, and the peripheral blood mononuclear cells from that sample were used for TCR beta sequencing. Genomic DNA extraction from the blood cell samples was performed with the Qiagen DNeasy Blood Extraction Kit. The library was prepared using the immunoSEQ multiplex PCR assay. For the multiplex PCR, a mixture combining 60 forward primers for TCR Vbeta segments and 13 reverse primers for TCR Jbeta segments was used. The CDR3 region of rearranged TCR beta genes was amplified from genomic DNA with a multiplex PCR assay. The Illumina HiSeq System was used to sequence the amplified TCR beta libraries as 87-base-pair reads. Per the original workflow: Across the roughly 670 repertoires, a later analysis counted 80 million or so unique TCR beta chains, some 11 million of which were shared by at least two donors. Raw reads were error-corrected and collapsed into unique sequences with a nearest-neighbor algorithm that merged closely related sequences to remove PCR and sequencing errors. V, D and J gene segments were assigned by aligning CDR3 sequences to IMGT reference sequences. Each retained sequence needed at least a six-nucleotide match to both a V gene segment and a J gene segment. Rearrangements were classified as productive when the CDR3 lacked stop codons and remained in frame with V and J, and all other rearrangements were classified as non-productive. Following IMGT convention, CDR3 was defined as the stretch from the second conserved V-encoded cysteine up to the conserved J-encoded phenylalanine. The earlier analysis of about 500 of the donors excluded sequences that lacked an unambiguous match to a single V gene segment. An earlier analysis of about 590 of the donors classified V segments as functional when productive rearrangements were above 56.7% and as segregating when the standard deviation between donors was above 5%. A statistical classification framework was built to diagnose cytomegalovirus status from the catalog of TCR beta chain sequences. A later analysis assigned V and J genes by comparing TCR nucleotide sequences with IMGT/GENE-DB human TR gene sequences. Using the TCRdist pipeline, a later analysis assigned CDR3 sequences along with most-parsimonious VDJ recombination scenarios. In a later analysis, each TCR beta chain was defined by its CDR3 amino acid sequence together with its V-gene family, and reads lacking a unique V-gene family were excluded. To address suspected cross-contamination and a sequencing artifact, a later analysis removed some 620 highly shared, low-generation-probability nucleotide sequences. For each public chain, a later analysis derived a clonal expansion index from normalized ranks of inferred template counts within each repertoire. Generation probabilities in a later analysis came from a VDJ recombination model fitted to out-of-frame rearrangements, and those results were checked against IGoR. In a later analysis, hypergeometric tests were used to score TCR-TCR, TCR-HLA and TCR-CMV co-occurrence, with a repertoire-size bias correction applied to TCR pairs. To estimate false discovery rates, a later analysis permuted the HLA or CMV assignments 20 times. In a later analysis, co-occurring TCRs were grouped using DBSCAN, and TCRdist sequence similarity was added for clustering within HLA-allele-positive subsets. Repertoires with fewer than 30,000 or more than 120,000 public chains, plus five repertoires with anomalous nucleotide sharing, were excluded from co-occurrence clustering. TCRdb's version of the immuneACCESS table is confined to in-frame rearrangements and falls short of the full clone set. An unresolved V gene accounts for under half of the shortfall where checked; the remainder is of unknown origin. The V and J calls and the clone size are those of that table, but D and trimming were determined from the DNA. Recorded for this sample are about 130,000 clones; 80% of them occurred a single time. The ten largest make up about 5.3% of the sample.

The receptor was derived from a man younger than 45 in good health and CMV-seronegative. Sequencing was carried out using PBMCs. The sequence links TRBV19 to TRBJ2-7, and TRBD1 aligns with 8 junction nucleotides. The base sequence is TGTGCCAGTAGTGTGCGGACAGGGCTGGAGCAGTACTTC. Translated, this is CASSVRTGLEQYF.